The rows below give T cell receptor beta chains drawn from one sample of a study of circulating CD8 cells and anti-PD-1 response in melanoma. TCRdb ran MiXCR on the reads and lists one entry per CDR3 protein. This repertoire includes around 32 distinct CDR3 sequences. Sequences were derived from CD8+ T cells from PBMCs, sampled at baseline or after one month of anti-PD-1 therapy (not recorded which). The receptors shown here come from a human donor with melanoma. Both conserved end residues are part of each CDR3. The D gene is left open where the match is weak. Clone size is stated in some rows and not others, as once, few, many or a class when expanded.

>TRBJ2-5|hyperexpanded|.|TRBV27
TGTGCCAGCAGCCAAGAACTAGCCGGATTGGAGGAGACCCAGTACTTC
CASSQELAGLEETQYF
>TRBJ1-1|.|TRBD1|TRBV7-3
TGTGCCAGCAGTCCGGGACAGGGCTACACTGAAGCTTTCTTT
CASSPGQGYTEAFF
>TRBJ1-1|.|.|TRBV10-2
TGCGCCAGCGCGGACACTGAAGCTTTCTTT
CASADTEAFF
>TRBJ2-1|.|TRBD2|TRBV5-4
TGTGCCAGCAGCTTGGGGGCGGGAGGTTATACTGAGCAGTTCTTC
CASSLGAGGYTEQFF
>TRBJ2-7|hyperexpanded|.|TRBV2
TGTGCCAGCAGCCCGGTCCAAAGCTCCTACGAGCAGTACTTC
CASSPVQSSYEQYF
>TRBJ1-6|.|.|TRBV20-1
TGCAGTGCTAGAGAGGGGACTCAGAGGCCCCTCCACTTT
CSAREGTQRPLHF
>TRBJ2-2|.|.|TRBV27
TGTGCCAGCAGTTCACACTTGAACACCGGGGAGCTGTTTTTT
CASSSHLNTGELFF
>TRBJ2-5|.|TRBD2|TRBV27
TGTGCCAGCAGCCAAGGACTAGCCGGACTGGAGGTGACCCAGTACTTC
CASSQGLAGLEVTQYF
>TRBJ2-7|.|.|TRBV14
TGTGCCAGCGGGGAGACCTCCTACGAGCAGTACTTC
CASGETSYEQYF